This entry lists 7 T cell receptor beta chains sequenced from one sample in a study of blood T cell repertoires in COVID-19. TCRdb's copy holds only in-frame clones and misses some; the assay was immunoSEQ multiplex PCR. Of roughly 150,000 clones detected, just under 85% appear once; the ten largest clones hold 6.2%. Input material: PBMCs or T cells enriched from blood (not recorded which). The receptors were sampled from a woman between 40 and 55 years old who had recovered from COVID-19.

This clone was found once. V is TRBV9 and J is TRBJ1-2, with 9 bases identical to TRBD1. The CDR3 totals 15 residues. V lost 0 bases to trimming and J lost 4 bases; unmatched junction nucleotides: 4. Looked up from germline, CDR1 is SGDLS and CDR2 is YYNGEE. CDR3 in DNA: TGTGCCAGCAGCGTAGGGGACAGGGTCGTCTATGGCTACACCTTC. Translation: CASSVGDRVVYGYTF.

The chain has TRBV13 and TRBJ2-1; 7 nucleotides agree with TRBD2. The junction had 7 bases not matched to a gene; V was cut back by 4 bases and J by 10 bases. This CDR3 spans 13 amino acids. CDR1 and CDR2 from the germline V gene are PRHDT and FYEKMQ (reference sequence). CDR3 DNA: TGTGCCAGCAGCTGGGATACTAGCGACGAGCAGTTCTTC. It is translated as CASSWDTSDEQFF.

The chain joins TRBV19 to TRBJ1-5; possibly TRBD1 for D (6 bases). Trimming removed 7 bases at V and 6 bases at J, with 16 bases between. There are 14 residues in the CDR3. Germline values: CDR1 LNHDA, CDR2 SQIVND (reference sequence). CDR3 residues: CASTQTTGPQPQHF. The CDR3 DNA is TGTGCCAGTACCCAGACAACAGGGCCTCAGCCCCAGCATTTT.

This clone was detected once. The chain recombines TRBV4-1 with TRBJ1-3; D is ambiguous. With 1 base removed from V and 0 bases from J, the gap between germline ends came to 10 bases. The CDR3 is 16 amino acids. The germline CDR1 and CDR2 sequences are MGHRA and YSYEKL. The CDR3 loop reads CASSQAGGYSGNTIYF. In nucleotides, the CDR3 is TGCGCCAGCAGCCAAGCCGGAGGGTACTCTGGAAACACCATATATTTT.

The chain employs TRBV19 and TRBJ1-2; the match to TRBD1 covers 8 bases. Germline V CDR1 and CDR2: LNHDA, SQIVND (reference sequence). This CDR3 has 14 amino acids. J lost 6 bases, V lost 5 bases, and 8 bases had no gene match. CDR3 nucleotides: TGTGCCAGTAGTCCGTCCAGGGGGCACCATGGCTACACCTTC. Its translation: CASSPSRGHHGYTF. Drawing the rest from reference TRBV19 and TRBJ1-2, the complete variable domain is DGGITQSPKYLFRKEGQNVTLSCEQNLNHDAMYWYRQDPGQGLRLIYYSQIVNDFQKGDIAEGYSVSREKKESFPLTVTSAQKNPTAFYLCASSPSRGHHGYTFGSGTRLTVV.

The rearrangement joins TRBV30 to TRBJ2-5; the match to TRBD2 covers 7 bases. Germline V gives CDR1 GTSNPN, CDR2 SVGIG (reference sequence). The CDR3 has 14 residues. V shed 3 bases, J shed 4 bases, and the junction held 8 bases outside the gene matches. CDR3 loop: CAWSPGGWGETQYF. The CDR3 DNA reads as TGTGCCTGGAGCCCCGGGGGGTGGGGAGAGACCCAGTACTTC.

This chain uses TRBV9 with TRBJ2-3; D gene unclear. Germline V CDR1 and CDR2: SGDLS, YYNGEE. The CDR3 length is 14 residues. The V and J ends lost 0 bases and 0 bases respectively, with 5 bases between them. The CDR3 spells CASSVERSTDTQYF. CDR3 bases: TGTGCCAGCAGCGTAGAGAGGAGCACAGATACGCAGTATTTT. Based on the CDR3 plus reference TRBV9 and TRBJ2-3, the full variable domain is DSGVTQTPKHLITATGQRVTLRCSPRSGDLSVYWYQQSLDQGLQFLIQYYNGEERAKGNILERFSAQQFPDLHSELNLSSLELGDSALYFCASSVERSTDTQYFGPGTRLTVL.